This T cell receptor beta chain was captured by sequencing in a study of cytotoxic CD8 clonotypes in ibrutinib-treated CLL. The sequencing depth, 1 in 200,000 to 1 in 1 million T cells, was the target. The repertoire was sequenced with immunoSEQ multiplex PCR; TCRdb's copy has only in-frame clones and lacks some. The sample carries approximately 100,000 clones, roughly 80% recorded once. Germline assignment: CDR1 LGHNA and CDR2 YNFKEQ. This CDR3 region has 16 residues. The V gene end was trimmed by 3 bases and the J gene end by 6 bases; junction bases not matched to a gene: 9. A note on this clone: Antigen: not known.

Findings and caveats of the study: Baseline-level clonality went beyond age-matched healthy donors and moved in step with circulating CD8+ T-cell counts.

Here the sequenced sample was PBMCs, taken after 24 months of ibrutinib treatment. The chain joins TRBV4-2 to TRBJ2-1; 9 nucleotides match TRBD1. The TCR comes from a human donor with chronic lymphocytic leukemia. CDR3 residues: CASSQKAGTGFNEQFF. The CDR3 DNA is TGTGCCAGCAGCCAGAAGGCCGGGACAGGGTTCAATGAGCAGTTCTTC.